A single sample gave rise to the 6 T cell receptor beta chains below, sequenced in a study of post-analysis software for immune sequencing data. Which antigens these TCRs recognize remains unknown. cDNA libraries for TCR beta contained unique molecular identifiers. One entry per CDR3 protein results from TCRdb running MiXCR on the PCR reads. The sample holds hundreds of thousands of distinct CDR3 sequences; about 40% are singletons and the top ten take roughly 8.2%. Broader study findings: TRBV5-6, TRBV5-1 and TRBV20-1 belonged to a set of roughly five TRBV segments that were more frequent in patients than controls.

Source material: blood. The receptors here all came from a girl aged 2 to 9 with multiple sclerosis.

This clonotype has just a few counts. The chain combines TRBV7-2 with TRBJ1-1; 10 nucleotides line up with TRBD1. Germline V gene data show CDR1 as SGHTA and CDR2 as FQGNSA. Trimming took 5 bases from V and 6 from J; bases not matched to a gene: 15. The CDR3 is made up of 17 amino acids. The CDR3 here is CASSARPDRGPFPEAFF. The CDR3 DNA sequence: TGTGCCAGCAGCGCCAGACCAGACAGGGGGCCCTTCCCTGAAGCTTTCTTT.

This clonotype was observed a few times. The chain combines TRBV20-1 with TRBJ2-7; 7 bases are shared with TRBD2. The CDR3 is 14 residues long. Trimming at V came to 6 bases and at J to 2 bases, leaving 10 bases not matched to a gene. Germline V gene data show CDR1 as DFQATT and CDR2 as SNEGSKA (reference sequence). The CDR3: CSAQGGAETYEQYF. DNA for the CDR3: TGCAGTGCCCAGGGAGGGGCAGAAACCTACGAGCAGTACTTC.

The chain carries TRBV6-5 and TRBJ1-1, with a tentative D call TRBD1 (6 bases). Trimming removed 6 bases at V and 5 bases at J, with 16 bases between. Germline CDR1 and CDR2: MNHEY and SVGAGI. The CDR3 sequence is 14 residues long. The CDR3 coding sequence is TGTGCCAGCAGCTCCGCCAGGGGCTCGACTGAAGCTTTCTTT. This codes for CASSSARGSTEAFF.

This rearrangement joins TRBV6-2 or TRBV6-3 to TRBJ2-3; 12 bases agree with TRBD2. Germline V lookup: CDR1 MNHEY, CDR2 SVGEGT. CDR3 size: 16 residues. The V and J ends lost 5 bases and 6 bases, in that order; junction bases with no gene match: 9. The CDR3 nucleotides are TGTGCCAGCAGTCCTAGCGGGAGGGCCGTGAGGGATACGCAGTATTTT. Protein: CASSPSGRAVRDTQYF.

The V call is TRBV10-3, the J call TRBJ2-7, with D unclear. The CDR3 has 13 residues. Per the germline V gene, CDR1 is ENHRY and CDR2 is SYGVKD. Deletions cut 7 bases from V and 2 bases from J, with 12 bases between. CDR3 sequence reads: CAITEGSAYEQYF. CDR3 nucleotide sequence: TGTGCCATCACTGAAGGCAGCGCCTACGAGCAGTACTTC.

Many counts were recorded for this clonotype. J is TRBJ2-4 and V is TRBV5-1, with 10 nucleotides matching TRBD1. Germline V CDR1 and CDR2: SGHRS, YFSETQ. The V and J ends lost 2 bases and 8 bases, in that order; junction bases with no gene match: 4. This CDR3 region has 14 residues. CDR3 protein: CASSFRQGADIQYF. Written as DNA, the CDR3 is TGCGCCAGCAGCTTCCGACAGGGGGCAGACATTCAGTACTTC.